These 15 T cell receptor beta chains were all obtained from the same sample, sequenced in a study of response to subunit inactivated influenza vaccine. TCRdb passed the RT-PCR reads through MiXCR, listing each CDR3 protein once. The data show over 450,000 distinct CDR3 sequences, approximately 12% seen once. The sample consisted of PBMCs from blood, taken about 40 days after vaccination. These receptors were collected from a man aged 50 or older who received an inactivated influenza vaccine.

The chain carries TRBV15 and TRBJ2-3; 8 nucleotides align to TRBD2. V shed 2 bases, J shed 6 bases, and the junction held 19 bases outside the gene matches. CDR1 and CDR2 (germline): LNHNV, YYDKDF (reference sequence). The CDR3 consists of 19 residues. In nucleotides, the CDR3 is TGTGCCACCAGCAGAACCTCACACCCTACAGCCGGGAGGGGGGATACGCAGTATTTT. Translated: CATSRTSHPTAGRGDTQYF.

This chain uses TRBV12-3 or TRBV12-4 with TRBJ2-5; D not certain. The CDR3 has 15 amino acids. The ends were cut back, 0 bases at V and 5 bases at J, with 13 bases in the middle. CDR3 protein: CASSLAGGIGETQYF. CDR3 coding DNA: TGTGCCAGCAGTTTAGCTGGCGGAATTGGTGAGACCCAGTACTTC.

The chain links TRBV29-1 to TRBJ2-1; 11 bases are a match to TRBD2. V shed 0 bases, J shed 4 bases, and the junction held 20 bases outside the gene matches. Germline CDR1 reads SQVTM; CDR2 reads ANQGSEA. There are 21 residues in the CDR3. Here the CDR3 DNA reads TGCAGCGTTGAAGATACGGGGCTAGCGGGAGGTCCCCATTTTAGGTACAATGAGCAGTTCTTC. Its protein is CSVEDTGLAGGPHFRYNEQFF.

The chain has TRBV27 and TRBJ2-7, with 9 bases aligning to TRBD1. The CDR3 is 15 amino acids. CDR1 is MNHEY, CDR2 SMNVEV, per germline (reference sequence). V trimming: 3 bases; J trimming: 4 bases; junction bases outside the gene matches: 7. CDR3 region: CASSFFAGTGYEQYF. The CDR3 nucleotides read TGTGCCAGCAGTTTTTTTGCAGGGACAGGGTACGAGCAGTACTTC.

This clonotype was seen a handful of times. The chain joins TRBV7-9 to TRBJ2-2, with D hard to call. The V gene's germline CDR1 is SEHNR and CDR2 FQNEAQ (reference sequence). Trimming took off 5 bases at V and 8 bases at J, with 12 bases between the two ends. This CDR3 region has 13 residues. Written as DNA, the CDR3 is TGTGCCAGCAGCGTCCTGTCTAGGGGGGAGCTGTTTTTT. Protein product: CASSVLSRGELFF.

The chain recombines TRBV9 with TRBJ2-2; D remains unclear. CDR1 is SGDLS, CDR2 YYNGEE, per germline. V was clipped by 4 bases and J by 4 bases, with 14 bases between them. The CDR3 covers 15 residues. The CDR3, as DNA: TGTGCCAGCAGCTCTATTGGGATCCCCACCGGGGAGCTGTTTTTT. It translates to CASSSIGIPTGELFF.

In its sample, this clonotype was seen a few times. The chain joins TRBV5-1 to TRBJ1-1; D gene ambiguous. The CDR3 has 15 amino acids. Germline V gives CDR1 SGHRS, CDR2 YFSETQ. V was trimmed by 0 bases and J by 1 base, leaving 10 bases between them. The CDR3 spells CASSLEGVPNTEAFF. The CDR3 DNA reads as TGCGCCAGCAGCTTGGAGGGAGTGCCGAACACTGAAGCTTTCTTT.

The V and J genes are TRBV4-3 and TRBJ1-1; D not certain. Trimming left V 0 bases short and J 10 bases short, with 24 bases between. Germline values: CDR1 LGHNA, CDR2 YSLEER. The CDR3 runs to 17 residues. CDR3 residues: CASSQDLNKRKNAIAFF. DNA for the CDR3: TGCGCCAGCAGCCAAGATCTCAACAAAAGGAAAAACGCGATAGCTTTCTTT.

The rearrangement links TRBV12-3 or TRBV12-4 to TRBJ2-1; D gene unclear. The CDR3 consists of 15 residues. The ends were cut back, 1 base at V and 0 bases at J, with 7 bases in the middle. The CDR3 bases are TGTGCCAGCAGTTTAGTGCTAGACTCCTACAATGAGCAGTTCTTC. This sequence encodes CASSLVLDSYNEQFF.

V usage is TRBV20-1 and J usage is TRBJ1-5; 9 bases match TRBD1. Germline CDR1 is DFQATT and CDR2 is SNEGSKA (reference sequence). CDR3 length equals 16 residues. V lost 4 bases and J lost 1; bases outside the gene matches: 8. CDR3 coding DNA: TGCAGTGCTATCTTGCCGACAGGGGGAAGCAATCAGCCCCAGCATTTT. Protein product: CSAILPTGGSNQPQHF.

The V gene is TRBV6-1, the J gene TRBJ2-6; no definite D call. The CDR3 sequence is 17 residues long. CDR1 is MNHNS and CDR2 is SASEGT in the germline V gene. The V end lost 5 bases, the J end lost 0 bases, and 14 bases lay between the germline ends. CDR3 sequence: CASSPQGLVSGANVLTF. CDR3 DNA sequence: TGTGCCAGCAGTCCCCAAGGATTGGTCTCTGGGGCCAACGTCCTGACTTTC.

The V and J genes are TRBV6-2 or TRBV6-3 and TRBJ2-2; D remains ambiguous. The germline V and J ends were trimmed by 6 bases and 7 bases, with 9 bases remaining between them. The germline gives CDR1 MNHEY, CDR2 SVGEGT. This CDR3 contains 12 residues. CDR3 in amino acids: CASRGWYGELFF. The CDR3 DNA is TGTGCCAGCAGGGGGTGGTACGGGGAGCTGTTTTTT.

In its sample, this clonotype was seen many times. This rearrangement joins TRBV28 to TRBJ2-7; D is possibly TRBD1 (6 bases). The CDR3 covers 14 residues. V dropped 0 bases and J dropped 0 bases, with 6 bases sitting between them. CDR1 is MDHEN, CDR2 SYDVKM, per germline. This CDR3 reads CASSLWDSSYEQYF. The DNA for the CDR3 is TGTGCCAGCAGTTTATGGGACAGCTCCTACGAGCAGTACTTC.

The sample holds a few counts of this clonotype. The chain uses TRBV7-9 and TRBJ1-1; the D is unclear. Germline V gene sequence: CDR1 SEHNR, CDR2 FQNEAQ (reference sequence). V was clipped by 4 bases and J by 1 base, with 10 bases between them. The CDR3 has 14 residues. In DNA, the CDR3 is TGTGCCAGCAGCTCGATACAAGCGAACACTGAAGCTTTCTTT. It codes for CASSSIQANTEAFF.

This clonotype has just a few counts. The chain combines TRBV5-1 with TRBJ2-4; 10 bases map to TRBD2. CDR3 size: 16 residues. Germline CDR1 is SGHRS and CDR2 is YFSETQ. The V segment lost 0 bases and the J segment 2 bases; nucleotides outside the gene matches: 2. CDR3 coding DNA: TGCGCCAGCAGCTTGGAAGCGGGGGGGTCCAAAAACATTCAGTACTTC. Protein sequence: CASSLEAGGSKNIQYF.